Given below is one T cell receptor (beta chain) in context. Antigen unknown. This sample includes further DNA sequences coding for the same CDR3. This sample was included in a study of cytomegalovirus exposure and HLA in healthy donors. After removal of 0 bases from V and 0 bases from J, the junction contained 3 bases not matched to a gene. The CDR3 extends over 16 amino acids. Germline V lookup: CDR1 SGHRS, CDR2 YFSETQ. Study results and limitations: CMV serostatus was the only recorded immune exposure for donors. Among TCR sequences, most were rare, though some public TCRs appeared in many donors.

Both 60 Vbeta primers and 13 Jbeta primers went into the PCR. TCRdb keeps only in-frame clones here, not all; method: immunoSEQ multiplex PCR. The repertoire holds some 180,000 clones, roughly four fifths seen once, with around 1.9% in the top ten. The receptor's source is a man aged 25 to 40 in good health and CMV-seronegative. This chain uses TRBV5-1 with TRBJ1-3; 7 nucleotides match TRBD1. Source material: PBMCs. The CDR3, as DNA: TGCGCCAGCAGCTTGGGACCAGGGGGCTCTGGAAACACCATATATTTT. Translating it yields CASSLGPGGSGNTIYF.